A single sample is the source of the 8 T cell receptor beta chains below, sequenced in a study of T cells in Graves' hyperthyroidism and ophthalmopathy. Template material for amplifying TCR beta CDR3 regions consisted of RNA transcripts. HTBI primers drove first-round RT-PCR of the TCR CDR3. TCRdb fed the multiplex PCR reads into MiXCR, producing one record per CDR3 protein. The profile shows more than 550,000 distinct CDR3 sequences, about 18% of them singletons. Sequenced input: blood. These receptors originate from a man aged 50-59 years with Graves' hyperthyroidism.

Comment on this clonotype: This may arise from a read error, as a much more abundant clone is one base away. This chain joins TRBV7-8 and TRBJ2-1; 7 bases align to TRBD2. The CDR3 covers 15 residues. CDR1 is SGHVS, CDR2 FQNEAQ, per germline. This CDR3 reads CASSPGLRAYSEQFF. The CDR3 coding sequence is TGTGCCAGCAGCCCGGGACTACGGGCCTACAGTGAGCAGTTCTTC.

The rearrangement uses TRBV24-1 and TRBJ1-2, with TRBD1 matching over 7 bases. The CDR3 contains 14 residues. V lost 3 bases, J lost 4 bases, and 4 bases stayed unmatched. Germline values: CDR1 KGHDR, CDR2 SFDVKD. CDR3 protein: CATSDKQGTYGYTF. DNA of the CDR3: TGTGCCACCAGTGATAAACAGGGGACCTATGGCTACACCTTC.

This clonotype has a count of ten or more. This chain connects TRBV2 to TRBJ2-3, with TRBD2 matching over 7 bases. This CDR3 contains 14 residues. CDR1 is SNHLY, CDR2 FYNNEI, per germline. The V and J ends lost 6 bases and 3 bases, in that order; junction bases with no gene match: 6. CDR3 protein: CASSRGDPTDTQYF. The CDR3 DNA reads TGTGCCAGCAGCCGGGGGGACCCGACAGATACGCAGTATTTT.

At least ten counts were recorded for this clonotype. This chain links TRBV28 with TRBJ2-1; the match to TRBD2 covers 11 bases. V lost 3 bases and J lost 8; bases outside the gene matches: 21. This CDR3 contains 20 residues. Germline CDR1 reads MDHEN; CDR2 reads SYDVKM. The CDR3 bases are TGTGCCAGCAGTTTGACTAGCGGGATGTTAAAAATCACCCTGACGGATGAGCAGTTCTTC. Amino acid sequence: CASSLTSGMLKITLTDEQFF.

CDR3 nucleotides: TGCAGTGCTACCCGGGACAGCCACAATCAGCCCCAGCATTTT. Its translation is CSATRDSHNQPQHF. The chain links TRBV20-1 to TRBJ1-5; TRBD1 matches 7 bases. Germline CDR1 is DFQATT and CDR2 is SNEGSKA (reference sequence). The V gene end was trimmed by 4 bases and the J gene end by 3 bases; junction bases not matched to a gene: 6. The CDR3 is 14 residues long.

This clonotype was detected only a few times. The gene calls are TRBV27 and TRBJ2-1; tentative D call: TRBD1 (5 bases). The V and J ends lost 6 bases and 11 bases respectively, with 23 bases between them. From germline, CDR1 is MNHEY and CDR2 SMNVEV (reference sequence). The CDR3 extends over 15 amino acids. CDR3 protein: CASSTARIQGFKQFF. CDR3 DNA: TGTGCCAGCAGCACAGCCAGAATTCAGGGATTTAAGCAGTTCTTC.

The chain couples TRBV6-2 or TRBV6-3 to TRBJ2-2, with 11 positions matching TRBD2. In germline, CDR1 is MNHEY, CDR2 SVGEGT. V was clipped by 0 bases and J by 2 bases; unmatched bases: 5. The CDR3 runs to 18 residues. CDR3 DNA sequence: TGTGCCAGCAGTTACTCGAGAACTAGCGGGAGAAACACCGGGGAGCTGTTTTTT. This gives the protein CASSYSRTSGRNTGELFF.

This clonotype has just a few counts. This sequence joins TRBV12-3 or TRBV12-4 and TRBJ2-1; TRBD2 matches 9 bases. This CDR3 has 15 residues. V shed 6 bases, J shed 4 bases, and the junction held 7 bases outside the gene matches. The CDR3 loop is CASSRSGRDYNEQFF. For the CDR3, the DNA is TGTGCCAGCAGCCGTAGCGGGAGAGATTACAATGAGCAGTTCTTC.